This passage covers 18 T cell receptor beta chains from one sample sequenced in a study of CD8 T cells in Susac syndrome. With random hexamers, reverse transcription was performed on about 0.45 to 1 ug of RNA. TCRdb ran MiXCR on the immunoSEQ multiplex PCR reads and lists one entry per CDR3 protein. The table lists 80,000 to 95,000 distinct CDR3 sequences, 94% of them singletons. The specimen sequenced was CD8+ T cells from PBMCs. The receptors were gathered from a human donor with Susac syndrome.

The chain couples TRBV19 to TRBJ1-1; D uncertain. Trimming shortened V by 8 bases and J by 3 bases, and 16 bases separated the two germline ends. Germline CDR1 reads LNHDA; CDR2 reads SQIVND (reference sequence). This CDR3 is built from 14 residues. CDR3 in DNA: TGTGCCAGTTTAAGCTCCCGATGGGACACTGAAGCTTTCTTT. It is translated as CASLSSRWDTEAFF. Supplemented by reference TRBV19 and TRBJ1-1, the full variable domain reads DGGITQSPKYLFRKEGQNVTLSCEQNLNHDAMYWYRQDPGQGLRLIYYSQIVNDFQKGDIAEGYSVSREKKESFPLTVTSAQKNPTAFYLCASLSSRWDTEAFFGQGTRLTVV.

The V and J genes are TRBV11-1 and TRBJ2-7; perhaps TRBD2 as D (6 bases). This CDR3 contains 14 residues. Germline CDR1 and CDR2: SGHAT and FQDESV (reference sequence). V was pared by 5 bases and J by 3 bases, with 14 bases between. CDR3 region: CASSLGLTDYEQYF. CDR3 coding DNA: TGTGCCAGCAGCCTGGGACTTACGGACTACGAGCAGTACTTC.

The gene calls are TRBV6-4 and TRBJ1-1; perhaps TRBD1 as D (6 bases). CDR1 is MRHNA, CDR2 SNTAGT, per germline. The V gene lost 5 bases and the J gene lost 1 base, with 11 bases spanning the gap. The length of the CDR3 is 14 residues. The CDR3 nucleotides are TGTGCCAGCAGTCCGGGACACGAGAACACTGAAGCTTTCTTT. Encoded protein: CASSPGHENTEAFF.

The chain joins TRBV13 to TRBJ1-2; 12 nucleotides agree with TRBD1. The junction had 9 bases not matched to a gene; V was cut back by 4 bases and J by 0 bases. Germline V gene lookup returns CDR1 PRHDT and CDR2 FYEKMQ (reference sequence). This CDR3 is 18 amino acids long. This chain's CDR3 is CASSSLGQGAMTNYGYTF. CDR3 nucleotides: TGTGCCAGCAGCTCCTTGGGACAGGGGGCTATGACTAACTATGGCTACACCTTC.

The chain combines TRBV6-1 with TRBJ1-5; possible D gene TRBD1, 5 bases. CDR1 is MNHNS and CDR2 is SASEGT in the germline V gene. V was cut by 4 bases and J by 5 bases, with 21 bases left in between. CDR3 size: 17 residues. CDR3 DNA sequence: TGTGCCAGCAGTGTAGGGCTTGGGGACGGGTATCATCAGCCCCAGCATTTT. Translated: CASSVGLGDGYHQPQHF.

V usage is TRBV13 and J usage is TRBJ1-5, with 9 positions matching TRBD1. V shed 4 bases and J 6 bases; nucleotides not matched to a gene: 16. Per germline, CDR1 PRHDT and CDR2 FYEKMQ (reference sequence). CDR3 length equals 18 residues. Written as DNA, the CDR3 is TGTGCCAGCAGCTCCTCCGAAGGACAGGGGATTATACGTCAGCCCCAGCATTTT. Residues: CASSSSEGQGIIRQPQHF.

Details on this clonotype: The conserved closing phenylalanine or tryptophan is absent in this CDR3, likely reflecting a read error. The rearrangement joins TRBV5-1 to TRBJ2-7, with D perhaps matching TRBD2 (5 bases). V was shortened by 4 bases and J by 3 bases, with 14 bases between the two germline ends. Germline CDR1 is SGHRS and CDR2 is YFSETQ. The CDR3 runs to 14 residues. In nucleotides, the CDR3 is TGCGCCAGCAGCATTGCCGGGATGCGCTACGAGCAGTACCTC. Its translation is CASSIAGMRYEQYL.

CDR3: CATSGGTGINEQFF. The CDR3 DNA is TGTGCCACCAGCGGAGGGACAGGGATTAATGAGCAGTTCTTC. This chain connects TRBV15 to TRBJ2-1; 9 bases line up with TRBD1. V shed 5 bases, J shed 7 bases, and the junction held 6 bases outside the gene matches. CDR3 length: 14 residues. Germline V lookup: CDR1 LNHNV, CDR2 YYDKDF (reference sequence).

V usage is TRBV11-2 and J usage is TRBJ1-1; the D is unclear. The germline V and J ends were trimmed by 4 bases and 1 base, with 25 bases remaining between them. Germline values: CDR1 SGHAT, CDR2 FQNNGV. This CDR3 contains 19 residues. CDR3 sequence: CASSSSDTAFLGENTEAFF. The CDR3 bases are TGTGCCAGCAGCTCGAGCGACACGGCCTTCCTGGGCGAGAACACTGAAGCTTTCTTT.

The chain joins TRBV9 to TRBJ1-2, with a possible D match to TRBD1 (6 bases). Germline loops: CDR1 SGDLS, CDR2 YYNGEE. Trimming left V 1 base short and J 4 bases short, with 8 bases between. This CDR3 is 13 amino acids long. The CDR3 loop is CASSVTGSYGYTF. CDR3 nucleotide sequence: TGTGCCAGCAGCGTAACAGGGTCCTATGGCTACACCTTC.

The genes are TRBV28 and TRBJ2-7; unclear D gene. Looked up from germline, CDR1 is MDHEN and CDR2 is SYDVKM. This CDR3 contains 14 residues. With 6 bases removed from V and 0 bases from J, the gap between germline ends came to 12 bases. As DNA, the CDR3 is TGTGCCAGCAGGTCCCTCTACATCTCCTACGAGCAGTACTTC. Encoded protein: CASRSLYISYEQYF.

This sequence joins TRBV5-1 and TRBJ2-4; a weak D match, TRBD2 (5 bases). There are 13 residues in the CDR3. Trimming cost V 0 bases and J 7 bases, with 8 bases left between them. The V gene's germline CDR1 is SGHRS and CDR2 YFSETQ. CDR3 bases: TGCGCCAGCAGCTTGGAGGGAGACAACATTCAGTACTTC. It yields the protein CASSLEGDNIQYF.

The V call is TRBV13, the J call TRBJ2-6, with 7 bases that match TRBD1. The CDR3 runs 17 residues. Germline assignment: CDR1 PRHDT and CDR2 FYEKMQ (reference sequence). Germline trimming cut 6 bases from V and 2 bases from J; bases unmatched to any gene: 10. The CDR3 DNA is TGTGCCAGCAGGGAGGCTACAGGGGTTACTGGGGCCAACGTCCTGACTTTC. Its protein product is CASREATGVTGANVLTF. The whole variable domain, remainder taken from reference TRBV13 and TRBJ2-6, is AAGVIQSPRHLIKEKRETATLKCYPIPRHDTVYWYQQGPGQDPQFLISFYEKMQSDKGSIPDRFSAQQFSDYHSELNMSSLELGDSALYFCASREATGVTGANVLTFGAGSRLTVL.

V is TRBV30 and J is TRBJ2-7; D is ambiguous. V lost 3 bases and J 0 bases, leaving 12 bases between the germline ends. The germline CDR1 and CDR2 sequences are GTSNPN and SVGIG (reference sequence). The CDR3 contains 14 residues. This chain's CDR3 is CAWREGLGSYEQYF. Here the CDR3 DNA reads TGTGCCTGGAGGGAAGGGCTCGGCTCCTACGAGCAGTACTTC.

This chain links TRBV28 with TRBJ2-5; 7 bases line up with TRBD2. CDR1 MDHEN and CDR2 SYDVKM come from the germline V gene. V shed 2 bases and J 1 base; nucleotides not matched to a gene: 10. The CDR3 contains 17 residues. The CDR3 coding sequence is TGTGCCAGCAGTTTACCCGGACTAGAGCAGACCCAAGAGACCCAGTACTTC. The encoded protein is CASSLPGLEQTQETQYF. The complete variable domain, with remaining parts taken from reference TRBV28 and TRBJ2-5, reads DVKVTQSSRYLVKRTGEKVFLECVQDMDHENMFWYRQDPGLGLRLIYFSYDVKMKEKGDIPEGYSVSREKKERFSLILESASTNQTSMYLCASSLPGLEQTQETQYFGPGTRLLVL.

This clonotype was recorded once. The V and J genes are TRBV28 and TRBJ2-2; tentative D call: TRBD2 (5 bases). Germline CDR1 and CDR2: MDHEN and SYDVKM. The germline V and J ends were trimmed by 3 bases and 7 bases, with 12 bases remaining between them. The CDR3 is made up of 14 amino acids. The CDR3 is CASSLRVEIGELFF. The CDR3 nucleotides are TGTGCCAGCAGTTTGCGGGTCGAAATCGGGGAGCTGTTTTTT.

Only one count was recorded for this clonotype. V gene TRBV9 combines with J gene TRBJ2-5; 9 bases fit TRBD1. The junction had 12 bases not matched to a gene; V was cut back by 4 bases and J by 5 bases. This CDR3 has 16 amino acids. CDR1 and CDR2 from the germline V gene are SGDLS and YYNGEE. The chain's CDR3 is CASSSPGTGLLETQYF. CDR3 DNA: TGTGCCAGCAGCTCTCCCGGGACAGGGCTGCTGGAGACCCAGTACTTC. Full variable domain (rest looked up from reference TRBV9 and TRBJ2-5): DSGVTQTPKHLITATGQRVTLRCSPRSGDLSVYWYQQSLDQGLQFLIQYYNGEERAKGNILERFSAQQFPDLHSELNLSSLELGDSALYFCASSSPGTGLLETQYFGPGTRLLVL.

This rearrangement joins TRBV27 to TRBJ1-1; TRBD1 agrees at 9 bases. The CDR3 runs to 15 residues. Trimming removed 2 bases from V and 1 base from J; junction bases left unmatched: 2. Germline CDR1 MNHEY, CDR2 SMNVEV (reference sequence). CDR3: CASSLGGQGNTEAFF. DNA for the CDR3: TGTGCCAGCAGTTTAGGGGGACAGGGGAACACTGAAGCTTTCTTT.